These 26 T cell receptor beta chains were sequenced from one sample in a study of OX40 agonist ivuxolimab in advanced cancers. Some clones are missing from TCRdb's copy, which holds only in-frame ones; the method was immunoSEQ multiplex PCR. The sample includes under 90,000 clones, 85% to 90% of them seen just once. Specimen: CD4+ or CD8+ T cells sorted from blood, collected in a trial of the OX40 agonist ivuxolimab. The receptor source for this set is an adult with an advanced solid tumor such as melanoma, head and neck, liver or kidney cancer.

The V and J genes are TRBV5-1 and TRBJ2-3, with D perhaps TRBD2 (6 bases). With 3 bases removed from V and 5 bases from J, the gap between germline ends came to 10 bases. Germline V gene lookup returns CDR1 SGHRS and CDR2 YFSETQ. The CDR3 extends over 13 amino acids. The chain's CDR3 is CASSWGGVDTQYF. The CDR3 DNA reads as TGCGCCAGCAGCTGGGGCGGGGTAGATACGCAGTATTTT.

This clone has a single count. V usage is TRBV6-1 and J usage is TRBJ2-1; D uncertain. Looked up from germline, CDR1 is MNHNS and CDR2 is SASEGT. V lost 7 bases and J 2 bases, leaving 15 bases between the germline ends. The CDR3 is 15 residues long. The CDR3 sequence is CASKKSADAYNEQFF. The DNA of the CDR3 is TGTGCCAGCAAGAAAAGTGCGGATGCCTACAATGAGCAGTTCTTC.

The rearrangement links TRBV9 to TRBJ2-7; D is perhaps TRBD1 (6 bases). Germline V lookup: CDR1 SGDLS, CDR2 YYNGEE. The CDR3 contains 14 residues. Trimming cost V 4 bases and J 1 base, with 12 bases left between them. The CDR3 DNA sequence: TGTGCCAGCAGCAGATCGGGACAATCCTACGAGCAGTACTTC. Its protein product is CASSRSGQSYEQYF.

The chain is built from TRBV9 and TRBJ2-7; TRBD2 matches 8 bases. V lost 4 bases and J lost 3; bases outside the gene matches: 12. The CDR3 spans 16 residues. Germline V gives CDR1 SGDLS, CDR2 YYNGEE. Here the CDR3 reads CASSPRSASGFYEQYF. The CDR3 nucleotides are TGTGCCAGCAGCCCCCGGTCGGCTAGCGGGTTCTACGAGCAGTACTTC.

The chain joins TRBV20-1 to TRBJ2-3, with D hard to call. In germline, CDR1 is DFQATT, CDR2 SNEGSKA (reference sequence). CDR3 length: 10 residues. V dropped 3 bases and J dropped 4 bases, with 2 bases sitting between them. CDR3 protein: CSASSDTQYF. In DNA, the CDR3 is TGCAGTGCTAGCTCAGATACGCAGTATTTT.

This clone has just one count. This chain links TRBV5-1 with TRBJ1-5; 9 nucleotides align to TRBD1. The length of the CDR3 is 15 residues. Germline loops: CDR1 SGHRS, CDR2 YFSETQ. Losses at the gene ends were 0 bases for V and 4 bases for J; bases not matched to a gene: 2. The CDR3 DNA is TGCGCCAGCAGCTTGGGGGACAGGGAAAATCAGCCCCAGCATTTT. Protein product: CASSLGDRENQPQHF.

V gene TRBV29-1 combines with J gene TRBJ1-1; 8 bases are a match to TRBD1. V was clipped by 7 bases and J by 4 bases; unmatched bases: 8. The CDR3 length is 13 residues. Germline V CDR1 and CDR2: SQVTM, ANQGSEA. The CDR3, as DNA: TGCAGCGAAGGACAGGGAGGGGGCACTGAAGCTTTCTTT. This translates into CSEGQGGGTEAFF.

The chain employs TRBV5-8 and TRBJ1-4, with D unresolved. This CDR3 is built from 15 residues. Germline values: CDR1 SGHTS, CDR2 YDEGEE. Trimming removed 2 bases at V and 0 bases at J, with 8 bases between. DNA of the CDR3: TGTGCCAGCAGCTTACCCCCGCCAACTAATGAAAAACTGTTTTTT. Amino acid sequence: CASSLPPPTNEKLFF.

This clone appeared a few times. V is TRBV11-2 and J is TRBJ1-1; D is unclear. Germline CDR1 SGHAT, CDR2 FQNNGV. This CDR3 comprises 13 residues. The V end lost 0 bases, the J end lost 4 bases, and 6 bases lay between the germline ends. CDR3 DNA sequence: TGTGCCAGCAGCTTAGATCGACGCACTGAAGCTTTCTTT. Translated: CASSLDRRTEAFF.

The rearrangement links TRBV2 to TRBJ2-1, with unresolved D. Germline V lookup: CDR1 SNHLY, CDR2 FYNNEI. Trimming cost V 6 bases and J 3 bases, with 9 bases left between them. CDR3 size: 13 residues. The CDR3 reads CASRASIYNEQFF. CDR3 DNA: TGTGCCAGCAGGGCGAGTATCTACAATGAGCAGTTCTTC.

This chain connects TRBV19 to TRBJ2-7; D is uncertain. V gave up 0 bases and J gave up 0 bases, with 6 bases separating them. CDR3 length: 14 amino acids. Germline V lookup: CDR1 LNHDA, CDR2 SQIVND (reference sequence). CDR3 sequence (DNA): TGTGCCAGTAGTATAGACAGGATCTCCTACGAGCAGTACTTC. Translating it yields CASSIDRISYEQYF.

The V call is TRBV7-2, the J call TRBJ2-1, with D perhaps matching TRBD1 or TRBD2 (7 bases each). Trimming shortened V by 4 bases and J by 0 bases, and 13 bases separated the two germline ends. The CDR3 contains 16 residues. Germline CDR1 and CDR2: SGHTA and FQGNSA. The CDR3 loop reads CASSSQGGSSYNEQFF. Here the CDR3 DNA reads TGTGCCAGCAGCTCCCAGGGGGGGAGCTCCTACAATGAGCAGTTCTTC.

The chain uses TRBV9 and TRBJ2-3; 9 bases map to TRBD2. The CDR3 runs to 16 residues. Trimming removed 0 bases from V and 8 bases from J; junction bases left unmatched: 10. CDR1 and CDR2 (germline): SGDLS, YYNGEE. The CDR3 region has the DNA TGTGCCAGCAGCGTAGGGTCTGCGGGACTAGCAGTTACGCAGTATTTT. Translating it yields CASSVGSAGLAVTQYF. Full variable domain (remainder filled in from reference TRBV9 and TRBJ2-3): DSGVTQTPKHLITATGQRVTLRCSPRSGDLSVYWYQQSLDQGLQFLIQYYNGEERAKGNILERFSAQQFPDLHSELNLSSLELGDSALYFCASSVGSAGLAVTQYFGPGTRLTVL.

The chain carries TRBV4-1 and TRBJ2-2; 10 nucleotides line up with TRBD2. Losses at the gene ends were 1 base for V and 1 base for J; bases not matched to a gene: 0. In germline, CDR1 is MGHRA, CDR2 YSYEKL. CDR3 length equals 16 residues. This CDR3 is CASSQGLAGNTGELFF. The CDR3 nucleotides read TGCGCCAGCAGCCAAGGACTAGCGGGGAACACCGGGGAGCTGTTTTTT.

The CDR3 DNA reads as TGTGCCAGCAGTTACTCACGGGGCTGGGGCACAGATACGCAGTATTTT. Translation: CASSYSRGWGTDTQYF. V gene TRBV6-5 combines with J gene TRBJ2-3; D possibly uses TRBD1 or TRBD2 (5 bases each). CDR1 is MNHEY, CDR2 SVGAGI, per germline. Deletions cut 0 bases from V and 1 base from J, with 11 bases between. The CDR3 runs to 16 residues.

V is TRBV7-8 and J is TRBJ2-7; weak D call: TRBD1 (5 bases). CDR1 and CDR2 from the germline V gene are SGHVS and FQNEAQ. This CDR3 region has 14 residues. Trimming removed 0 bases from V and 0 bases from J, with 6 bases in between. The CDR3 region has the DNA TGTGCCAGCAGCTTAGCCAGGGCCTCCTACGAGCAGTACTTC. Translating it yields CASSLARASYEQYF.

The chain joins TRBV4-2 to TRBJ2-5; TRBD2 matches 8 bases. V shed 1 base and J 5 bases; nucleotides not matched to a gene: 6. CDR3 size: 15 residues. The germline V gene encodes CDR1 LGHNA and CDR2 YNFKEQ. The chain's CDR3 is CASSQGGGGYETQYF. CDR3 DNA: TGTGCCAGCAGCCAAGGAGGCGGGGGGTACGAGACCCAGTACTTC.

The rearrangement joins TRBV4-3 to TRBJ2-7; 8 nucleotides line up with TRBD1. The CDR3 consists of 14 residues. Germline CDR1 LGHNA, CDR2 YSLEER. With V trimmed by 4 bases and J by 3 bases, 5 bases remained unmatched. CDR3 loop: CASSRGQGDYEQYF. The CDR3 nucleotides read TGCGCCAGCAGCCGCGGACAGGGCGACTACGAGCAGTACTTC.

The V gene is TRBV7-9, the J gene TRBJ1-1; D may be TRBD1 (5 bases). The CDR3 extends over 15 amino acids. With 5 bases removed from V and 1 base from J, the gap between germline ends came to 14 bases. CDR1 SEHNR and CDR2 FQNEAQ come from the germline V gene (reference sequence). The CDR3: CASSAPGGRNTEAFF. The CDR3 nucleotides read TGTGCCAGCAGCGCGCCTGGGGGTCGGAACACTGAAGCTTTCTTT.

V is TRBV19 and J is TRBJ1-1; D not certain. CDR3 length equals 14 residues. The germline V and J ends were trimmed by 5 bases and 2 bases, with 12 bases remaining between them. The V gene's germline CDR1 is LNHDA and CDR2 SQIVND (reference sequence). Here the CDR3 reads CASSSRQRNTEAFF. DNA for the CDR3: TGTGCCAGTAGTTCCCGACAACGAAACACTGAAGCTTTCTTT.

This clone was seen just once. CDR3 amino acids: CASSLGHRSGANVLTF. The CDR3 nucleotides are TGTGCCAGCAGCTTGGGGCACCGCTCTGGGGCCAACGTCCTGACTTTC. The chain links TRBV5-4 to TRBJ2-6; no clear D gene. Deletions cut 0 bases from V and 0 bases from J, with 7 bases between. The length of the CDR3 is 16 residues. The V gene's germline CDR1 is SGHNT and CDR2 YYREEE (reference sequence). Looking up the rest from reference TRBV5-4 and TRBJ2-6 gives the full variable domain: ETGVTQSPTHLIKTRGQQVTLRCSSQSGHNTVSWYQQALGQGPQFIFQYYREEENGRGNFPPRFSGLQFPNYSSELNVNALELDDSALYLCASSLGHRSGANVLTFGAGSRLTVL.

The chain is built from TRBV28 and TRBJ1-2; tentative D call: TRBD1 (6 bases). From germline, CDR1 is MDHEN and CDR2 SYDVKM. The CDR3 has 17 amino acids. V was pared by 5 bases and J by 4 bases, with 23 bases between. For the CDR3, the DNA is TGTGCCAGCAGTCGATCCGGGTTTCAGGGGTTGGTCTATGGCTACACCTTC. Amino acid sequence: CASSRSGFQGLVYGYTF.

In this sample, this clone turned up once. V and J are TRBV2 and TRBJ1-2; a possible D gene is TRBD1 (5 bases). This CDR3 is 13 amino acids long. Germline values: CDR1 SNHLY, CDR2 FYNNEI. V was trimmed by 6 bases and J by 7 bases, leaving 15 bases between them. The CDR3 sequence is CASRGSGAGGYTF. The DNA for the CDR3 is TGTGCCAGCAGGGGATCTGGGGCTGGTGGCTACACCTTC.

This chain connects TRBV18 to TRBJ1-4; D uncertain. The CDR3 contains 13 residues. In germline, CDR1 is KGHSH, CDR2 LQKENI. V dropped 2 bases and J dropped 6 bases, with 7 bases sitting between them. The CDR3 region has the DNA TGTGCCAGCTCACCAGGGGAGGATGAAAAACTGTTTTTT. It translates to CASSPGEDEKLFF.

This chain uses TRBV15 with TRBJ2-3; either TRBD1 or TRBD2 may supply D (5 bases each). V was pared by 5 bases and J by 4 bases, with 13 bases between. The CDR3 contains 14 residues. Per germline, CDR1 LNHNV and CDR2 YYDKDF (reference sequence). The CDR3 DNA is TGTGCCACCAGCCCGAGAGGGGATTCAGATACGCAGTATTTT. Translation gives CATSPRGDSDTQYF.

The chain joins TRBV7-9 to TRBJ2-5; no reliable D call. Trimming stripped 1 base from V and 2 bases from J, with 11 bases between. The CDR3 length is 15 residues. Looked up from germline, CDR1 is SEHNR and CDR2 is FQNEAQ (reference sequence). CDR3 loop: CASSLVRPGQETQYF. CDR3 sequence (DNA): TGTGCCAGCAGCTTAGTAAGGCCCGGGCAAGAGACCCAGTACTTC.